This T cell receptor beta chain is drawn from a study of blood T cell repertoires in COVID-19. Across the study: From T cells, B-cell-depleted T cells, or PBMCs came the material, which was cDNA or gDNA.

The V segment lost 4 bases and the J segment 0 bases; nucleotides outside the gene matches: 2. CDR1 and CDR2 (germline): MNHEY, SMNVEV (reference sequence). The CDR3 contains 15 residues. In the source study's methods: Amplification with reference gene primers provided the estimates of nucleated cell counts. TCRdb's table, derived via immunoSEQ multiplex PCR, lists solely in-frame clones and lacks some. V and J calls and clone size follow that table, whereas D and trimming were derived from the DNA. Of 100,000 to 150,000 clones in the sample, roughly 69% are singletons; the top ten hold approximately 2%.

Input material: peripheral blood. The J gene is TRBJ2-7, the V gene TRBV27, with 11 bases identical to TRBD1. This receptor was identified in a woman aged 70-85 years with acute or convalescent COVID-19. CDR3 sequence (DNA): TGTGCCAGCAGTTCCGGGACAGGGGGCTCCTACGAGCAGTACTTC. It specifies CASSSGTGGSYEQYF.